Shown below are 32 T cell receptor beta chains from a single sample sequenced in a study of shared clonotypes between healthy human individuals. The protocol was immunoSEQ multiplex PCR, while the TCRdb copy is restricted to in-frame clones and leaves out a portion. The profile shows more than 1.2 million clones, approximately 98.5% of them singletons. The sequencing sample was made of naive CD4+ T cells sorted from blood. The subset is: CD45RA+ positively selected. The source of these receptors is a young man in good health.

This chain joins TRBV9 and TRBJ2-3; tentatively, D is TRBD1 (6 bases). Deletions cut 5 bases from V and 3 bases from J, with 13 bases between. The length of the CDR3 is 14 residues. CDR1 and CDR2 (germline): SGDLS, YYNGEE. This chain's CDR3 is CASSGRGLTDTQYF. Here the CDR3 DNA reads TGTGCCAGCAGTGGCAGGGGATTAACAGATACGCAGTATTTT.

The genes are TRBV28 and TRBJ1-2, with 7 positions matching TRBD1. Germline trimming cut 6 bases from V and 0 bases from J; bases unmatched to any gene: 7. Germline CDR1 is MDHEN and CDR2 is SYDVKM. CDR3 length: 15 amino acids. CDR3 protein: CASSPGGGTNYGYTF. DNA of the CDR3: TGTGCCAGCAGCCCAGGGGGGGGGACTAACTATGGCTACACCTTC.

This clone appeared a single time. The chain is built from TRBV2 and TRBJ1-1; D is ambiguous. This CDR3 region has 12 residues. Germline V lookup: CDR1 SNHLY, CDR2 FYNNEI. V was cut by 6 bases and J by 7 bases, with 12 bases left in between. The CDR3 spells CASSQPRYEAFF. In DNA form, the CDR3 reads TGTGCCAGCAGCCAACCGCGTTATGAAGCTTTCTTT.

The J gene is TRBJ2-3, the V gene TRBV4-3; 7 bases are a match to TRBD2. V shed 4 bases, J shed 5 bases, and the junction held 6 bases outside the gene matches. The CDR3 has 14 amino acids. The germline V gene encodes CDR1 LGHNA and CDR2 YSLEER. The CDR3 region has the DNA TGCGCCAGCAGCCCAACTCCGGGAGGAGATACGCAGTATTTT. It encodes CASSPTPGGDTQYF.

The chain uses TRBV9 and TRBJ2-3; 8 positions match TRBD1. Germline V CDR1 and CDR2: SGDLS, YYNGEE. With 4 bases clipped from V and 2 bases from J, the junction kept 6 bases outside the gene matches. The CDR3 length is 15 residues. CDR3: CASSYRTGYTDTQYF. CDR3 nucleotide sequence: TGTGCCAGCAGCTACCGGACAGGGTACACAGATACGCAGTATTTT.

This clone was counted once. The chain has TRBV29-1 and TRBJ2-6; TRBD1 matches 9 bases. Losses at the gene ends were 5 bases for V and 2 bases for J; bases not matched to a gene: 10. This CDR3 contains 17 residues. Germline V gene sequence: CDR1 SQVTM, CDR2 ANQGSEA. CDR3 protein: CSVWVIRDRAGANVLTF. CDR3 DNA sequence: TGCAGCGTTTGGGTTATCCGGGACAGGGCTGGGGCCAACGTCCTGACTTTC.

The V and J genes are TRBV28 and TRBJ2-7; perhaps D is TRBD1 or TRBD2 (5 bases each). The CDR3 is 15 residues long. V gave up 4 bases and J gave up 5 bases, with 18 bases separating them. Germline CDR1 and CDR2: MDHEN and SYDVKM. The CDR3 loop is CASSSPGTRLDEQYF. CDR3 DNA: TGTGCCAGCAGTTCACCCGGGACCCGCCTGGACGAGCAGTACTTC.

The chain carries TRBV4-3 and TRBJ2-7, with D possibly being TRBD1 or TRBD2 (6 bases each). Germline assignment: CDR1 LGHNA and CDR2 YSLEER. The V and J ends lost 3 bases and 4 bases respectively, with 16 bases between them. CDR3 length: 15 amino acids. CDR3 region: CASSHRDIGGYEQYF. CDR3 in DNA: TGCGCCAGCAGCCACCGGGACATTGGGGGGTACGAGCAGTACTTC.

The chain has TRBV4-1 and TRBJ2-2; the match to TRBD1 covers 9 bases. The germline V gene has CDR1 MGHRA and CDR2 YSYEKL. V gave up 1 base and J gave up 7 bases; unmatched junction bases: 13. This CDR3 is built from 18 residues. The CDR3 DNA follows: TGCGCCAGCAGCCAAGTCCGTTTTGGGACAGGGACGAGCGGGGAGCTGTTTTTT. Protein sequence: CASSQVRFGTGTSGELFF.

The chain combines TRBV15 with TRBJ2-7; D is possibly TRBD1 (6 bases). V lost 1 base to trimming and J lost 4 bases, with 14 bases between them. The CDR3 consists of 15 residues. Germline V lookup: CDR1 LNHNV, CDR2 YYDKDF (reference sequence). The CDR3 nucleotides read TGTGCCACCAGCAGAGGGGCGGACAGCGTGTACGAGCAGTACTTC. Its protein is CATSRGADSVYEQYF.

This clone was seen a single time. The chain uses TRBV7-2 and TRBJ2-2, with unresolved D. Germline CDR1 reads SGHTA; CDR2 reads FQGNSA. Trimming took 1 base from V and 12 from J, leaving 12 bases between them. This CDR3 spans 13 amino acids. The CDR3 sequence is CASSLGMEPKLFF. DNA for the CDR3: TGTGCCAGCAGCTTAGGTATGGAGCCGAAGCTGTTTTTT.

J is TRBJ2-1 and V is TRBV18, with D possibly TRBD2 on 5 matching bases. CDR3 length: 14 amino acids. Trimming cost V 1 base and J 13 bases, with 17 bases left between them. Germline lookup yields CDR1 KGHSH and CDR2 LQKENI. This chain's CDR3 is CASSPQRVEAVQFF. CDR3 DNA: TGTGCCAGCTCACCACAGCGAGTAGAAGCGGTACAGTTCTTC.

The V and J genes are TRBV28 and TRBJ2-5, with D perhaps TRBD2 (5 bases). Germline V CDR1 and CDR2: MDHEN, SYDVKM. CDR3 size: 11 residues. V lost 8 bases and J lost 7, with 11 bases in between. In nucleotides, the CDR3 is TGTGCCAGCTCGGGGAGTCCGACCCAGTACTTC. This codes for CASSGSPTQYF. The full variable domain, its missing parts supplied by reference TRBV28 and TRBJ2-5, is DVKVTQSSRYLVKRTGEKVFLECVQDMDHENMFWYRQDPGLGLRLIYFSYDVKMKEKGDIPEGYSVSREKKERFSLILESASTNQTSMYLCASSGSPTQYFGPGTRLLVL.

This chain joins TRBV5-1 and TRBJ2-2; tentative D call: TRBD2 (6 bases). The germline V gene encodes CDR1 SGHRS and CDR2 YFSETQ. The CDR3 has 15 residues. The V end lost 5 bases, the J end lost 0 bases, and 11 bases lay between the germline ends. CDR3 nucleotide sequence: TGCGCCAGCAGTTACGGAGGGGCGAACACCGGGGAGCTGTTTTTT. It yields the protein CASSYGGANTGELFF.

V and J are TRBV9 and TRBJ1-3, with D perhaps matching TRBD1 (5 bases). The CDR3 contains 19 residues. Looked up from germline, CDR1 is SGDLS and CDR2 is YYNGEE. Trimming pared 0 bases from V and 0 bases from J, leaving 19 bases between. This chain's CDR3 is CASSVGPSGWGSSGNTIYF. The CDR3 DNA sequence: TGTGCCAGCAGCGTAGGTCCCTCGGGTTGGGGGAGCTCTGGAAACACCATATATTTT.

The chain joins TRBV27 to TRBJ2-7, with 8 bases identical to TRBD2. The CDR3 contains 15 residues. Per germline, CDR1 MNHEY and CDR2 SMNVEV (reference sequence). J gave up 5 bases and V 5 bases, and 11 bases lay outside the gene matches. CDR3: CASSLHRRAGDEQYF. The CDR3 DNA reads TGTGCCAGCAGTCTCCACCGCCGAGCGGGAGACGAGCAGTACTTC.

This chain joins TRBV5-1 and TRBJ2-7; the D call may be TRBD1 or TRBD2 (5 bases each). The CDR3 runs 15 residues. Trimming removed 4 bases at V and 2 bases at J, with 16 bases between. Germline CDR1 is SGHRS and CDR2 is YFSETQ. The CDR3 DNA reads TGCGCCAGCAGCCGCGAGGGGACGAACCCCTACGAGCAGTACTTC. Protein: CASSREGTNPYEQYF. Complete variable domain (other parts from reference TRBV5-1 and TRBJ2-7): KAGVTQTPRYLIKTRGQQVTLSCSPISGHRSVSWYQQTPGQGLQFLFEYFSETQRNKGNFPGRFSGRQFSNSRSEMNVSTLELGDSALYLCASSREGTNPYEQYFGPGTRLTVT.

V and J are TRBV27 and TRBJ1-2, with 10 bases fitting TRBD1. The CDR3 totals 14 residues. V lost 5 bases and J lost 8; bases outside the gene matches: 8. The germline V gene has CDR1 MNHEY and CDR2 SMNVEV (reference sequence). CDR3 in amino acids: CASSLRQGASGYTF. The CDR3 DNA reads TGTGCCAGCAGTCTTCGACAGGGGGCTAGCGGCTACACCTTC.

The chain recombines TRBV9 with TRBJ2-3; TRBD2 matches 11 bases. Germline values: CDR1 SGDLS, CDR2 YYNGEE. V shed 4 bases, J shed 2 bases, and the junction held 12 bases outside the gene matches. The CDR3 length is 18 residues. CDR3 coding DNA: TGTGCCAGCAGCCCCTCTTGGGGGACTAGCGGAGCCACAGATACGCAGTATTTT. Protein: CASSPSWGTSGATDTQYF.

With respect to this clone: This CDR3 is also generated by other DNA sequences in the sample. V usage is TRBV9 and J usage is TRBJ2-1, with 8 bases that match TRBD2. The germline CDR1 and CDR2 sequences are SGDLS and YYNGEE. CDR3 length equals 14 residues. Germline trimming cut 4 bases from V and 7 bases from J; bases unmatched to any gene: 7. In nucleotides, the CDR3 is TGTGCCAGCAGCCCAGGACTAGCCGGGAATGAGCAGTTCTTC. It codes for CASSPGLAGNEQFF.

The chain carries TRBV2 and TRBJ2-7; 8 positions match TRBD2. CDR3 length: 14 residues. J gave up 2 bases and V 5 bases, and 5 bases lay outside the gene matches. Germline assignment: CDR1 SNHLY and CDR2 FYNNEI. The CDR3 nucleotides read TGTGCCAGCAGTCCGGGACTAGGAGCCTACGAGCAGTACTTC. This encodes CASSPGLGAYEQYF.

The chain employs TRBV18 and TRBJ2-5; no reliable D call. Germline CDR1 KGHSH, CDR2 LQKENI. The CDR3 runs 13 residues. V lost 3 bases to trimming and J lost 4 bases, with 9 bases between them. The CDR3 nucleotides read TGTGCCAGCTCACCGGCGACCATAGAGACCCAGTACTTC. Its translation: CASSPATIETQYF.

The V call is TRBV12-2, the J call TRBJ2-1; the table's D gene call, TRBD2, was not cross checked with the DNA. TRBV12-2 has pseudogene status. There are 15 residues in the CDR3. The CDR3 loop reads CASRSGSGRIDEQFF. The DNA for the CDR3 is TGTGCAAGTCGCTCCGGTAGCGGGAGAATAGATGAGCAGTTCTTC.

CDR3 in amino acids: CASSLDGGTNQPQHF. For the CDR3, the DNA is TGTGCCAGCAGCTTAGATGGGGGGACCAATCAGCCCCAGCATTTT. The rearrangement joins TRBV7-2 to TRBJ1-5; D is perhaps TRBD1 (5 bases). The CDR3 is 15 residues long. Per the germline V gene, CDR1 is SGHTA and CDR2 is FQGNSA. Trimming left V 1 base short and J 3 bases short, with 10 bases between.

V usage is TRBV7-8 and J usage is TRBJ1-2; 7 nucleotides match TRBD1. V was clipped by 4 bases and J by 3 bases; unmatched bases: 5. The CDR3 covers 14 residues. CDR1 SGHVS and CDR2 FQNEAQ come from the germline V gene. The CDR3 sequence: CASSWAGGDYGYTF. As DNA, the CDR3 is TGTGCCAGCAGCTGGGCAGGGGGGGACTATGGCTACACCTTC.

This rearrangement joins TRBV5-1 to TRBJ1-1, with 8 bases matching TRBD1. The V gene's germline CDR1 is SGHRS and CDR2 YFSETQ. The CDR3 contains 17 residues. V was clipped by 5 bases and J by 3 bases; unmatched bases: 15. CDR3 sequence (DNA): TGCGCCAGCAGGTCAGGACAGGGCACTCTTTCCTACACTGAAGCTTTCTTT. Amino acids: CASRSGQGTLSYTEAFF.

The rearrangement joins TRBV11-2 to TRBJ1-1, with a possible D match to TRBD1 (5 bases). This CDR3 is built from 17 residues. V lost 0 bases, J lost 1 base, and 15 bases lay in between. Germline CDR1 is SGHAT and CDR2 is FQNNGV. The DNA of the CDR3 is TGTGCCAGCAGCTTAGATACCCGGGGCGTGAAGAACACTGAAGCTTTCTTT. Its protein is CASSLDTRGVKNTEAFF.

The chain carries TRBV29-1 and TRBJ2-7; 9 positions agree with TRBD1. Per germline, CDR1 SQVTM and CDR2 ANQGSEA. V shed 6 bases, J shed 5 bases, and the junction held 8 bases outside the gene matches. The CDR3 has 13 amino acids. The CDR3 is CSVTGTGIHEQYF. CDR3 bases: TGCAGCGTCACCGGGACAGGGATTCACGAGCAGTACTTC.

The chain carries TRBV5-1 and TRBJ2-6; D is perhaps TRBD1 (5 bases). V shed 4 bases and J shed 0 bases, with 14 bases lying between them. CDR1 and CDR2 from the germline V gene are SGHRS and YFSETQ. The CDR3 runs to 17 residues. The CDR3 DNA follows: TGCGCCAGCAGCACCACCGGACATCCCTCTGGGGCCAACGTCCTGACTTTC. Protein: CASSTTGHPSGANVLTF.

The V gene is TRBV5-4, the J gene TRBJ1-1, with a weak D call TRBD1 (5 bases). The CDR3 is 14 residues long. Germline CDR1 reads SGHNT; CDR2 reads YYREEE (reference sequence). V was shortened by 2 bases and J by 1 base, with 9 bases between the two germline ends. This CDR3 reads CASSLETENTEAFF. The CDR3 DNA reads TGTGCCAGCAGCTTAGAGACAGAGAACACTGAAGCTTTCTTT.

CDR3 protein: CASSYSWGRVEGELFF. The CDR3 nucleotides read TGTGCCAGCAGTTACTCCTGGGGGAGGGTGGAAGGGGAGCTGTTTTTT. This sequence joins TRBV6-5 and TRBJ2-2; 7 bases match TRBD2. V lost 0 bases, J lost 8 bases, and 9 bases stayed unmatched. Germline V CDR1 and CDR2: MNHEY, SVGAGI. The CDR3 totals 16 residues.

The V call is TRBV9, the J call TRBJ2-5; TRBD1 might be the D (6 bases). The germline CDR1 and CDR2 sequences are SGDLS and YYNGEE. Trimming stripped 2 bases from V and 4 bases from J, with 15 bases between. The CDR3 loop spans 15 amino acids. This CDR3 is CASSVQGQARETQYF. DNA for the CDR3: TGTGCCAGCAGCGTCCAGGGGCAGGCGCGAGAGACCCAGTACTTC.